This record concerns one T cell receptor beta chain sequence. Antigen specificity is unknown. MiXCR was run by TCRdb on the RACE reads, yielding one entry per CDR3 protein. The sample shows about 82,000 distinct CDR3 sequences, 13% of them seen only once. This specimen comes from a study of human T cells and chemical hapten exposure. Study-wide context: The sensitizer, 2% DPC, was used on around 2 cm by around 2 cm of upper inner arm skin. Among samples, TCR yields varied mainly because of small differences in pooled library volume. Notes on the study in general: Controls formed significantly fewer large CDR3 similarity clusters than expanded TCRs did.

Time point meaning: patch test 3, about 24 weeks after DPC sensitization. Stated treatment: therapeutic diphenylcyclopropenone sensitization with weekly scalp DPC. The V gene's germline CDR1 is LNHNV and CDR2 YYDKDF (reference sequence). This CDR3 region has 14 residues. The ends were cut back, 6 bases at V and 4 bases at J, with 13 bases in the middle. The sequencing here drew on whole blood, taken in connection with sensitization to the hapten diphenylcyclopropenone (DPC). The rearrangement links TRBV15 to TRBJ2-1; a weak D match, TRBD2 (6 bases). This TCR was recovered from a woman aged 45 to 65 with alopecia areata. Some clones in this sample may be carry-over from other donors' samples. The CDR3 DNA reads TGTGCCACCAGTGGGGTCGGGGGTTACAATGAGCAGTTCTTC. Translated: CATSGVGGYNEQFF.